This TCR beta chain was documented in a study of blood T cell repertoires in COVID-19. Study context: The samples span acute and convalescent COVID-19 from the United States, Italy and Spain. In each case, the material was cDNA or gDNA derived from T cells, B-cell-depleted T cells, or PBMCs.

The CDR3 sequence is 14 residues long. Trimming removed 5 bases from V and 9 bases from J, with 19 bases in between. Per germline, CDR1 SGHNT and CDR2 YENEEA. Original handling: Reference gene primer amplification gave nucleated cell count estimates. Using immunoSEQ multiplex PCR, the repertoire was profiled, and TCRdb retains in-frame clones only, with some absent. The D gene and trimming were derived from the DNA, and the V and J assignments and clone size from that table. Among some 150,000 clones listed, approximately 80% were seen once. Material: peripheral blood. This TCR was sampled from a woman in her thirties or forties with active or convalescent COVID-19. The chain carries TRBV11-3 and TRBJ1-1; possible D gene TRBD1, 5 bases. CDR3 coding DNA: TGTGCCAGCAGCCCGGGGGGGTCTGGGGCCCAAGCTTTCTTT. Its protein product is CASSPGGSGAQAFF.